Sequencing of this TCR beta chain was carried out in a study of blood T cell repertoires in COVID-19. Study-wide background: The United States, Italy and Spain were the sources of the acute and convalescent COVID-19 samples. T cells, B-cell-depleted T cells, or PBMCs provided the cDNA or gDNA that served as material.

Per germline, CDR1 MDHEN and CDR2 SYDVKM. The CDR3 covers 15 residues. V gave up 2 bases and J gave up 8 bases; unmatched junction bases: 7. Original methodology: From reference gene primer amplification, estimates of nucleated cell counts were derived. Data came from immunoSEQ multiplex PCR; TCRdb stores just in-frame clones and leaves some out. From that table come the V and J calls and clone size; the DNA was used to work out D and trimming. Among fewer than 90,000 clones listed, 87% were seen once. Sequences were obtained from peripheral blood. The origin of this receptor is a male donor with acute or convalescent COVID-19. The rearrangement uses TRBV28 and TRBJ1-4; 8 nucleotides match TRBD1. For the CDR3, the DNA is TGTGCCAGCAGTTTAGGGCAGGGGGCGCTGGAAAAACTGTTTTTT. It codes for CASSLGQGALEKLFF.